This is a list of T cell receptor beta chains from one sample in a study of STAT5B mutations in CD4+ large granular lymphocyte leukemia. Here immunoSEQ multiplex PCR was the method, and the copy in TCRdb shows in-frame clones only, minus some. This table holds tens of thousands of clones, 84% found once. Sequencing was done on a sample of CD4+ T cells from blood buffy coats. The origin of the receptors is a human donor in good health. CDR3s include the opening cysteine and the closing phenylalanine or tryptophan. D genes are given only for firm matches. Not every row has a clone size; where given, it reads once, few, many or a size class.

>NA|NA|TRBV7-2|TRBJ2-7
TGTGCCAGCAGCTTGGTACAGGGTATAGGTTACGAGCAGTACTTC
CASSLVQGIGYEQYF
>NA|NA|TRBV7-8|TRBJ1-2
TGTGCCAGCAGCTTAAGGGAAAGGGGTTATGGCTACACCTTC
CASSLRERGYGYTF
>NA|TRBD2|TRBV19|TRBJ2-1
TGTGCCAGTAGTGCGGGGGGCATGGCGGGGGGAGGCGATGAGCAGTTCTTC
CASSAGGMAGGGDEQFF
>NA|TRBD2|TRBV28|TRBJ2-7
TGTGCCAGCAGGGCGGGCGGGAGCGGTTACGAGCAGTACTTC
CASRAGGSGYEQYF
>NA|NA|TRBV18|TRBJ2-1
TGTGCCAGCTCACCTCGGGGGGCCCGGATCATTGAGCAGTTCTTC
CASSPRGARIIEQFF
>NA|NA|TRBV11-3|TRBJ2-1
TGTGCCAGCAGCTTGACAGAGGGCGAGCAGTTCTTC
CASSLTEGEQFF
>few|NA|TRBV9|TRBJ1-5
TGTGCCAGCAGCTTCGGGGAGACTAGGGATCAGCCCCAGCATTTT
CASSFGETRDQPQHF
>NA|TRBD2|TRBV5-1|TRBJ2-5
TGCGCCAGCAGCCCGGACGGGACTAGCGGGAGAAAGGGGACCCAGTACTTC
CASSPDGTSGRKGTQYF
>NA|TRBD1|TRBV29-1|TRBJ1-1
TGCAGCGTCCAACCTTCAACAGGGGGCACTGAAGCTTTCTTT
CSVQPSTGGTEAFF
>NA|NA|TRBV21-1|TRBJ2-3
TGTGCCAGCATCCAACTTAGGAGACTCTTGGCATCAGATACGCAGTATTTT
CASIQLRRLLASDTQYF
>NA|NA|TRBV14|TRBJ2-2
TGTGCCAGCAGCCAAGAGACAGGAGCCACCGGGGAGCTGTTTTTT
CASSQETGATGELFF
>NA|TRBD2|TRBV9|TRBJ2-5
TGTGCCAGCAGTCTGGGACTAGCGGAATCGGGGTACCAAGAGACCCAGTACTTC
CASSLGLAESGYQETQYF
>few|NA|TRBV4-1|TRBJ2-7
TGCGCCAGCAGCGTCGTATTAGGTCCCTACGAGCAGTACTTC
CASSVVLGPYEQYF
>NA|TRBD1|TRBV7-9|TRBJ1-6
TGTGCCAGCAGCTTTTCCGGGACAGATAATTCACCCCTCCACTTT
CASSFSGTDNSPLHF
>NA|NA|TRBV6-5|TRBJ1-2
TGTGCCAGCAGTTACTCAGTGGAGAGTGGAGGCTACACCTTC
CASSYSVESGGYTF
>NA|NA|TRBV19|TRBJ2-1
TGTGCCAGTAGTATTGGGCAGGGTGTTCCGTTCTTC
CASSIGQGVPFF
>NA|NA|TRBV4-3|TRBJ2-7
TGCGCCAGCAGCCCCGAGGTTAGTACCATCTACGAGCAGTACTTC
CASSPEVSTIYEQYF
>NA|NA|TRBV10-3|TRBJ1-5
TGTGCCATCAATTCCGGGCCCGATCAGCCCCAGCATTTT
CAINSGPDQPQHF
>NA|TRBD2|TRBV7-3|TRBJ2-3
TGTGCCAGCAGCGACAGACTAGCGGGGTCCACAGATACGCAGTATTTT
CASSDRLAGSTDTQYF
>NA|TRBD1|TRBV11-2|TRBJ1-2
TGTGCCAGCAGCTTATTACCCCAGGGGGGAACGGGCTATGGCTACACCTTC
CASSLLPQGGTGYGYTF
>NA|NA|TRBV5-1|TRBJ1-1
TGCGCCAGCAGCTTGTTCGGGGGCGAAGGCACTGAAGCTTTCTTT
CASSLFGGEGTEAFF
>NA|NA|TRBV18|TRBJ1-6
TGTGCCAGCTCCAATATGGACGAGAGCTCCTATAATTCACCCCTCCACTTT
CASSNMDESSYNSPLHF
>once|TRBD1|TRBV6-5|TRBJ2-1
TGTGCCAGCAGTCCCCGACAGGGGTGGGAGTTCTTC
CASSPRQGWEFF
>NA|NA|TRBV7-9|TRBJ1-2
TGTGCCAGCAGTTACGCGCCGGGTAACTATGGCTACACCTTC
CASSYAPGNYGYTF
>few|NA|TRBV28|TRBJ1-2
TGTGCCAGCAGTAAGGAAACAGGGCCCTATGGCTACACCTTC
CASSKETGPYGYTF
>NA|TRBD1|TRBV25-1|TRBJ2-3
TGTGCCAGCAGTGGGACAGGGACAGATACGCAGTATTTT
CASSGTGTDTQYF
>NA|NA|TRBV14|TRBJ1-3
TGTGCCAGCAGCCAAGACGCGGGGGCGCTTTCTGGAAACACCATATATTTT
CASSQDAGALSGNTIYF
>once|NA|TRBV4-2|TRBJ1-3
TGTGCCAGCAGCCAAGGTAGGAGAGACACCATATATTTT
CASSQGRRDTIYF
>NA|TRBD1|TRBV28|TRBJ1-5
TGTGCCAGCTTTCCGGGACAGGGAGGACAGCCCCAGCATTTT
CASFPGQGGQPQHF
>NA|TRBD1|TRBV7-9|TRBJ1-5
TGTGCCAGCAGCTCCTCCGGGACAGGGGGCCAGCCCCAGCATTTT
CASSSSGTGGQPQHF
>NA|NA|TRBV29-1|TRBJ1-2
TGCAGCGTTGCGGGACGGATTAACTATGGCTACACCTTC
CSVAGRINYGYTF